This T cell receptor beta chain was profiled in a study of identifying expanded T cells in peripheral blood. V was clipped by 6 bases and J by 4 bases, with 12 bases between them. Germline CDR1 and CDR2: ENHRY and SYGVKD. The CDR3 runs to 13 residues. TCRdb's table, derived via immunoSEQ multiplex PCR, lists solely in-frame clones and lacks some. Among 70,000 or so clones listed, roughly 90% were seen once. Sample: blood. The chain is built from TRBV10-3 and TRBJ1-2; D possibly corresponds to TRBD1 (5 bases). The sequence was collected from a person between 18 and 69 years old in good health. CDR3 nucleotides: TGTGCCATCAGCGGGGACGCTGCCTATGGCTACACCTTC. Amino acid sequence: CAISGDAAYGYTF.